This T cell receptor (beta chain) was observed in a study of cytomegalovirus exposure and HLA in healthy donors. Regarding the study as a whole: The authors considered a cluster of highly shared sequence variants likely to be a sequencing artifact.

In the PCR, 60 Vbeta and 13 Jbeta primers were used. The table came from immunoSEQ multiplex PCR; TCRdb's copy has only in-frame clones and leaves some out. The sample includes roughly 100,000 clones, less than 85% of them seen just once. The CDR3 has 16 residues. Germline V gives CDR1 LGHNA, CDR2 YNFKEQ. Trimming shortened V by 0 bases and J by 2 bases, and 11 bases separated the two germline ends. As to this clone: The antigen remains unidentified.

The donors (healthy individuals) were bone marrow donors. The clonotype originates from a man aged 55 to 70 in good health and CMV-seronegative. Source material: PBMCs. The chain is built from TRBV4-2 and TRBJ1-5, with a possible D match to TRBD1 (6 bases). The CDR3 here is CASSQDRGGGNQPQHF. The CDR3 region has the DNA TGTGCCAGCAGCCAAGATAGGGGGGGAGGCAATCAGCCCCAGCATTTT.